The present entry profiles one TCR beta chain with its context. The antigen is unknown. Focal radiation was given together with CTLA-4 blockade (ipilimumab) to patients with chemo-refractory metastatic non-small-cell lung cancer. The data originate from a study of radiotherapy plus CTLA-4 blockade in lung cancer. Study overall: Disease control reached over 30%, with objective responses in about 19%.

General study results and limits: In blood, TCR clones derived from the tumor expanded after radiotherapy plus ipilimumab. Reports identified early blood T cell clone dynamics, with interferon-beta, as the best response predictor.

V trimming: 3 bases; J trimming: 2 bases; junction bases outside the gene matches: 4. The CDR3 length is 15 residues. Germline CDR1 is SGHRS and CDR2 is YFSETQ. Sequenced by immunoSEQ multiplex PCR; TCRdb stores in-frame clones only, minus some. The sample holds 45,000 to 55,000 clones, 65% to 90% seen once. The receptor comes from a human donor with non-small cell lung cancer that progressed on radiotherapy plus ipilimumab. Some clones in this sample may be carry-over from other donors' samples. The sequencing here drew on peripheral blood, taken from a patient treated with radiotherapy plus ipilimumab. The gene calls are TRBV5-1 and TRBJ1-2; the match to TRBD1 covers 10 bases. CDR3: CASSWEGQGNYGYTF. CDR3 coding DNA: TGCGCCAGCAGCTGGGAGGGACAGGGGAACTATGGCTACACCTTC.